The sequence of this T cell receptor beta chain was determined in a study of technical replicates of blood from several donors. The data were produced by immunoSEQ multiplex PCR, yet TCRdb's version contains in-frame clones alone and is incomplete. The table shows tens of thousands of clones, with 90% to 97% occurring only once. CDR3 length: 14 amino acids. Germline CDR1 is MNHNY and CDR2 is SVGAGI (reference sequence). V lost 0 bases and J lost 7; bases outside the gene matches: 2. The material sequenced was T cells isolated from PBMCs. The clonotype originates from a human donor in good health. The chain recombines TRBV6-6 with TRBJ2-1, with TRBD1 identical over 8 bases. The CDR3 DNA sequence: TGTGCCAGCAGTTACTCAAACAGGGGGAATGAGCAGTTCTTC. Its protein product is CASSYSNRGNEQFF.